The sequence of this T cell receptor beta chain was determined in a study of response to subunit inactivated influenza vaccine. Study-wide results and caveats: There was a suggestion from the authors that each seasonal influenza vaccination recruits few new T cells.

The CDR3 covers 16 residues. The germline CDR1 and CDR2 sequences are SNHLY and FYNNEI. The ends were cut back, 4 bases at V and 0 bases at J, with 14 bases in the middle. Each CDR3 protein gets one entry after TCRdb re-called the RT-PCR reads with MiXCR. Of roughly 700,000 distinct CDR3 sequences listed, approximately 15% are singletons. Details on this clonotype: What it binds is unknown.

The sequencing used PBMCs from blood, collected 14 to 15 days before vaccination. The TCR comes from a man between 50 and 59 years old who received an inactivated influenza vaccine. V and J are TRBV2 and TRBJ2-3; D gene ambiguous. The CDR3, as DNA: TGTGCCAGCAGTGTAGAAGGTTTAACTAGCACAGATACGCAGTATTTT. It codes for CASSVEGLTSTDTQYF.